The T cell receptor (beta chain) described here comes from a study of T cell repertoires in cytomegalovirus infection. The CDR3 contains 14 residues. Germline-derived CDR1 and CDR2 are SGDLS and YYNGEE. Deletions cut 3 bases from V and 1 base from J, with 8 bases between. Each CDR3 protein gets one entry after TCRdb re-called the reads with MiXCR. The sample contains fewer than 250,000 distinct CDR3 sequences, roughly 12% of which appear only once. The chain carries TRBV9 and TRBJ1-3; a possible D gene is TRBD1 (5 bases). The TCR sequence derives from a human donor in good health (CMV status not recorded). Some clones in this sample may be carry-over from other donors' samples. Sequenced: PBMCs. The CDR3 DNA reads as TGTGCCAGCAGCGGGGGGGGATCTGGAAACACCATATATTTT. This gives the protein CASSGGGSGNTIYF.